The next 24 T cell receptor beta chains were all read from a single sample in a study of T cell responses to AZD1222 COVID-19 vaccine. Sequenced by immunoSEQ multiplex PCR; TCRdb stores in-frame clones only, minus some. Among around 190,000 clones listed, 80% to 95% were seen once. Sequences were derived from peripheral blood, sampled 28 days after the second AZD1222 dose. These receptors originate from an adult who received the AZD1222 COVID-19 vaccine.

The chain joins TRBV30 to TRBJ2-3, with TRBD1 identical over 7 bases. CDR3 length: 13 residues. V was pared by 2 bases and J by 2 bases, with 1 base of the junction left unmatched. Germline loops: CDR1 GTSNPN, CDR2 SVGIG (reference sequence). This CDR3 reads CAWSTGDTDTQYF. CDR3 sequence (DNA): TGTGCCTGGAGTACAGGGGACACAGATACGCAGTATTTT.

V gene TRBV7-2 combines with J gene TRBJ1-2; maybe TRBD1 (6 bases). V shed 6 bases and J shed 4 bases, with 12 bases lying between them. The CDR3 is 13 residues long. The V gene's germline CDR1 is SGHTA and CDR2 FQGNSA. In nucleotides, the CDR3 is TGTGCCAGCAGTTATGACAGGATCTATGGCTACACCTTC. This encodes CASSYDRIYGYTF.

This rearrangement joins TRBV6-5 to TRBJ1-1; TRBD1 is a possible D gene (5 bases). Trimming removed 0 bases at V and 7 bases at J, with 6 bases between. The germline CDR1 and CDR2 sequences are MNHEY and SVGAGI. The CDR3 is 12 amino acids. Written as DNA, the CDR3 is TGTGCCAGCAGTTACTCGGGGCGTGAAGCTTTCTTT. Translating it yields CASSYSGREAFF.

The chain carries TRBV6-4 and TRBJ2-1; D gene uncertain. V dropped 0 bases and J dropped 0 bases, with 9 bases sitting between them. The length of the CDR3 is 16 residues. Germline assignment: CDR1 MRHNA and CDR2 SNTAGT. In DNA, the CDR3 is TGTGCCAGCAGTGACTCAAGGAGAACCTCCTACAATGAGCAGTTCTTC. The encoded protein is CASSDSRRTSYNEQFF.

The chain couples TRBV5-6 to TRBJ2-2; no clear D gene. Germline assignment: CDR1 SGHDT and CDR2 YYEEEE. Trimming cost V 5 bases and J 0 bases, with 5 bases left between them. The CDR3 spans 13 residues. The CDR3 reads CASRGANTGELFF. CDR3 bases: TGTGCCAGCAGAGGTGCGAACACCGGGGAGCTGTTTTTT.

The V and J genes are TRBV5-6 and TRBJ1-5; D is uncertain. The CDR3 is 15 amino acids. The V gene lost 2 bases and the J gene lost 2 bases, with 11 bases spanning the gap. Germline lookup yields CDR1 SGHDT and CDR2 YYEEEE. Here the CDR3 reads CASSFGPGRNQPQHF. CDR3 coding DNA: TGTGCCAGCAGCTTCGGCCCGGGCCGCAATCAGCCCCAGCATTTT. Combining the CDR3 with reference TRBV5-6 and TRBJ1-5 gives the whole variable domain DAGVTQSPTHLIKTRGQQVTLRCSPKSGHDTVSWYQQALGQGPQFIFQYYEEEERQRGNFPDRFSGHQFPNYSSELNVNALLLGDSALYLCASSFGPGRNQPQHFGDGTRLSIL.

This sequence joins TRBV30 and TRBJ1-4, with D maybe TRBD1 (5 bases). V was trimmed by 0 bases and J by 7 bases, leaving 15 bases between them. Germline V gene data show CDR1 as GTSNPN and CDR2 as SVGIG (reference sequence). The CDR3 is made up of 15 amino acids. Here the CDR3 reads CAWSVPFAGSEKLFF. The CDR3 DNA follows: TGTGCCTGGAGTGTACCGTTTGCAGGGAGTGAAAAACTGTTTTTT.

The J gene is TRBJ1-2, the V gene TRBV18; unclear D gene. The length of the CDR3 is 17 residues. Trimming removed 3 bases from V and 5 bases from J, with 22 bases in between. Germline CDR1 reads KGHSH; CDR2 reads LQKENI. CDR3 coding DNA: TGTGCCAGCTCACCTCAGACGATGGCCCCTAACCTTTATGGCTACACCTTC. Residues: CASSPQTMAPNLYGYTF.

This rearrangement joins TRBV5-1 to TRBJ2-3; TRBD1 is a possible D gene (5 bases). The V and J ends lost 5 bases and 4 bases respectively, with 17 bases between them. Germline V lookup: CDR1 SGHRS, CDR2 YFSETQ. This CDR3 has 15 amino acids. CDR3: CASSKVGHASDTQYF. The DNA of the CDR3 is TGCGCCAGCAGTAAAGTGGGGCATGCATCAGATACGCAGTATTTT.

This chain uses TRBV7-2 with TRBJ2-7; 7 bases line up with TRBD2. The length of the CDR3 is 13 residues. Germline V gives CDR1 SGHTA, CDR2 FQGNSA. With V trimmed by 4 bases and J by 4 bases, 4 bases remained unmatched. The CDR3 loop reads CASSWGGSYEQYF. CDR3 in DNA: TGTGCCAGCAGCTGGGGGGGATCATACGAGCAGTACTTC. The complete variable domain, with remaining parts taken from reference TRBV7-2 and TRBJ2-7, reads GAGVSQSPSNKVTEKGKDVELRCDPISGHTALYWYRQSLGQGLEFLIYFQGNSAPDKSGLPSDRFSAERTGGSVSTLTIQRTQQEDSAVYLCASSWGGSYEQYFGPGTRLTVT.

V usage is TRBV10-2 and J usage is TRBJ2-7, with a possible D match to TRBD2 (7 bases). The V gene lost 3 bases and the J gene lost 5 bases, with 14 bases spanning the gap. From germline, CDR1 is WSHSY and CDR2 SAAADI. The CDR3 spans 14 residues. The CDR3 sequence is CASSEQGGRNEQYF. CDR3 nucleotide sequence: TGCGCCAGCAGTGAACAGGGAGGGAGAAACGAGCAGTACTTC.

The genes are TRBV5-5 and TRBJ2-5, with TRBD2 matching over 8 bases. CDR1 and CDR2 from the germline V gene are SGHKS and YYEKEE (reference sequence). The V segment lost 0 bases and the J segment 6 bases; nucleotides outside the gene matches: 7. The CDR3 is 15 residues long. CDR3 sequence reads: CASSLEGLGLKTQYF. The CDR3 coding sequence is TGTGCCAGCAGCTTGGAGGGACTAGGTTTAAAGACCCAGTACTTC.

V is TRBV20-1 and J is TRBJ1-1, with D perhaps TRBD1 (6 bases). V was cut by 3 bases and J by 1 base, with 9 bases left in between. CDR1 and CDR2 (germline): DFQATT, SNEGSKA (reference sequence). The CDR3 has 13 residues. In DNA form, the CDR3 reads TGCAGTGCTAGTAAGGGGGGGAACACTGAAGCTTTCTTT. This codes for CSASKGGNTEAFF.

A remark on this clone: At the DNA level, this CDR3 is encoded by other sequences in the same sample as well. In DNA form, the CDR3 reads TGTGCCAGCAGCTTAGAGGGTTATGGCTACACCTTC. Translating it yields CASSLEGYGYTF. The rearrangement uses TRBV7-9 and TRBJ1-2; unclear D gene. Between the trimmed V and J ends, which lost 1 base and 5 bases, there was a span of 5 bases. Per the germline V gene, CDR1 is SEHNR and CDR2 is FQNEAQ (reference sequence). The CDR3 extends over 12 amino acids.

The rearrangement uses TRBV3-1 (or the pseudogene TRBV3-2) and TRBJ1-2; D may be TRBD1 (6 bases). Germline V lookup: CDR1 LGHDT, CDR2 YNNKEL (reference sequence). This CDR3 comprises 17 residues. V was pared by 1 base and J by 0 bases, with 15 bases between. CDR3: CASSQVGQKTANYGYTF. The CDR3 DNA is TGTGCCAGCAGCCAAGTCGGACAGAAGACGGCTAACTATGGCTACACCTTC.

This clone was counted a single time. The genes are TRBV19 and TRBJ1-6, with unresolved D. The CDR3 consists of 16 residues. In germline, CDR1 is LNHDA, CDR2 SQIVND (reference sequence). V was clipped by 3 bases and J by 0 bases, with 9 bases between them. In DNA, the CDR3 is TGTGCCAGTAGTATGCGCAGCAGCTCCTATAATTCACCCCTCCACTTT. This gives the protein CASSMRSSSYNSPLHF.

This clone was seen more than once but under ten times. Distinct nucleotide sequences in the sample also encode this CDR3. This chain connects TRBV18 to TRBJ1-2; D unresolved. The V end lost 3 bases, the J end lost 4 bases, and 9 bases lay between the germline ends. The germline V gene has CDR1 KGHSH and CDR2 LQKENI. This CDR3 region has 13 residues. The chain's CDR3 is CASSPEGGYGYTF. The CDR3 region has the DNA TGTGCCAGCTCACCGGAGGGAGGCTATGGCTACACCTTC.

V and J are TRBV2 and TRBJ2-1; 13 nucleotides agree with TRBD2. V lost 5 bases, J lost 6 bases, and 10 bases stayed unmatched. Germline CDR1 reads SNHLY; CDR2 reads FYNNEI. This CDR3 region has 17 residues. The CDR3 reads CASSIRTSGGEANEQFF. DNA of the CDR3: TGTGCCAGCAGTATACGGACTAGCGGGGGCGAGGCCAATGAGCAGTTCTTC. The full variable domain, with the rest looked up from reference TRBV2 and TRBJ2-1, is EPEVTQTPSHQVTQMGQEVILRCVPISNHLYFYWYRQILGQKVEFLVSFYNNEISEKSEIFDDQFSVERPDGSNFTLKIRSTKLEDSAMYFCASSIRTSGGEANEQFFGPGTRLTVL.

The chain combines TRBV6-2 or TRBV6-3 with TRBJ2-1; D could derive from TRBD1 or TRBD2 (5 bases each). Germline V lookup: CDR1 MNHEY, CDR2 SVGEGT. The germline V and J ends were trimmed by 2 bases and 0 bases, with 11 bases remaining between them. CDR3 size: 16 residues. The CDR3: CASSYGGGASYNEQFF. The CDR3 DNA sequence: TGTGCCAGCAGTTACGGTGGGGGAGCCTCCTACAATGAGCAGTTCTTC.

This clone was seen just once. The V and J genes are TRBV4-1 and TRBJ2-2, with 7 bases fitting TRBD2. This CDR3 is built from 15 residues. The junction had 5 bases not matched to a gene; V was cut back by 0 bases and J by 7 bases. Germline CDR1 and CDR2: MGHRA and YSYEKL. CDR3 sequence reads: CASSQEQPGGGELFF. The CDR3 DNA reads as TGCGCCAGCAGCCAAGAACAGCCGGGAGGCGGGGAGCTGTTTTTT.

This clone appeared a single time. This chain uses TRBV19 with TRBJ1-2; possibly TRBD1 for D (6 bases). The germline CDR1 and CDR2 sequences are LNHDA and SQIVND (reference sequence). Trimming removed 6 bases at V and 13 bases at J, with 18 bases between. The CDR3 sequence is 12 residues long. CDR3 coding DNA: TGTGCCAGTAGGCCCGGGGGCTATGGTGTCACCTTC. Translation: CASRPGGYGVTF.

J is TRBJ2-2 and V is TRBV25-1, with 8 bases aligning to TRBD2. V shed 0 bases, J shed 7 bases, and the junction held 10 bases outside the gene matches. The CDR3 runs to 17 residues. Germline lookup yields CDR1 MGHDK and CDR2 SYGVNS. The CDR3 region is CASSEYQGGGPHGELFF. CDR3 nucleotide sequence: TGTGCCAGCAGTGAATACCAGGGCGGGGGGCCCCACGGGGAGCTGTTTTTT.

This clone was seen only once. The chain combines TRBV5-8 with TRBJ2-3; unclear D gene. The CDR3 is 15 residues long. Germline CDR1 SGHTS, CDR2 YDEGEE. V was shortened by 3 bases and J by 1 base, with 12 bases between the two germline ends. Written as DNA, the CDR3 is TGTGCCAGCAGCTCCAACTTCGGTGGCACAGATACGCAGTATTTT. The encoded protein is CASSSNFGGTDTQYF.

V is TRBV2 and J is TRBJ1-4; D gene uncertain. Trimming stripped 6 bases from V and 0 bases from J, with 8 bases between. The CDR3 is made up of 14 amino acids. The V gene's germline CDR1 is SNHLY and CDR2 FYNNEI. The chain's CDR3 is CASRDRSTNEKLFF. The CDR3 DNA is TGTGCCAGCAGAGACCGGTCAACTAATGAAAAACTGTTTTTT.